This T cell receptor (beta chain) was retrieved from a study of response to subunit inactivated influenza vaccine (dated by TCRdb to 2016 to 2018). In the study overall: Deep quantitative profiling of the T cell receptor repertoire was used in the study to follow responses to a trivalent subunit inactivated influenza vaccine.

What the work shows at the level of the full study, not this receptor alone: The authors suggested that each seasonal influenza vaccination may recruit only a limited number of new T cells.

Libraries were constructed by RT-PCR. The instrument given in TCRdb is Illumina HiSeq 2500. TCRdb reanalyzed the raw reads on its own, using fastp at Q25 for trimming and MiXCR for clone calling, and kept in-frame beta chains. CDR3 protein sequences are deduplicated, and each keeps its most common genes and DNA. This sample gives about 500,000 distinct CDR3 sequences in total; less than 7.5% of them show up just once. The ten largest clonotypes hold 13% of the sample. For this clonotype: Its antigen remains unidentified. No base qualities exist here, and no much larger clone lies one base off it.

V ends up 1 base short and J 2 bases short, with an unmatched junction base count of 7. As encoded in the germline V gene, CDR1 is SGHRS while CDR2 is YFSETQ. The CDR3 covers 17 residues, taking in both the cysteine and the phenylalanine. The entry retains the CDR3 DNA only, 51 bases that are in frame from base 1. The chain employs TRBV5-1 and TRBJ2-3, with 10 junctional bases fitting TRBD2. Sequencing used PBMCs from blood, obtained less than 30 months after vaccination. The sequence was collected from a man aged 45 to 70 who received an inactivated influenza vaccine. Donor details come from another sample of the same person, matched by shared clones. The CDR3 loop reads CASSLQNSGGVTDTQYF. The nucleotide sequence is TGCGCCAGCAGCTTGCAGAACAGCGGGGGGGTCACAGATACGCAGTATTTT.